The clone carrying this T cell receptor (beta chain) was counted between two and nine times. This record comes from a study of CD8+ T cells in alopecia areata. V was clipped by 0 bases and J by 4 bases, with 8 bases between them. Germline CDR1 LNHNV, CDR2 YYDKDF (reference sequence). This CDR3 has 14 residues. RNA was extracted and reverse transcribed into cDNA as the sequencing template. Clones were sequenced by immunoSEQ multiplex PCR, and TCRdb holds only the in-frame ones, with some missing. The sample lists around 19,000 clones, around 50% occurring once. Treatment indicated: oral pan-JAK inhibitor, 5-10 mg twice daily. The investigators collected lesional scalp punch biopsies and peripheral blood from alopecia areata patients.

This TCR derives from a human donor with alopecia areata. The chain links TRBV15 to TRBJ2-3, with D tentatively TRBD2 (6 bases). The source was skin, collected at week 4, from a patient treated with tofacitinib. The DNA of the CDR3 is TGTGCCACCAGCAGAGATCGGAGGGCAGATACGCAGTATTTT. Amino acids: CATSRDRRADTQYF.